This T cell receptor beta chain came from a study of identical twins. The V gene end was trimmed by 6 bases and the J gene end by 0 bases; junction bases not matched to a gene: 8. CDR3 length equals 15 residues. Looked up from germline, CDR1 is MNHNS and CDR2 is SASEGT. One entry per CDR3 protein, called by TCRdb with MiXCR from the 5' RACE reads. This sample has 430,000 or so distinct CDR3 sequences, with less than 25% found just once. These same records also appear under a second study, on T cells expressing NK-cell markers.

The sample was CD4+ T cells sorted from blood. This chain connects TRBV6-1 to TRBJ2-7; 7 positions match TRBD1. This receptor was taken from a woman under 30 in good health. CDR3 residues: CASSSPGQSSYEQYF. The CDR3, as DNA: TGTGCCAGCAGCTCCCCGGGACAGAGCTCCTACGAGCAGTACTTC.